A selection of T cell receptor beta chains follows, all from one sample in a study of T cell repertoires in cytomegalovirus infection. TCRdb independently ran MiXCR on the reads; one entry per CDR3 protein. The sample includes some 700,000 distinct CDR3 sequences, roughly 35% of them seen just once. Source material: PBMCs. The receptors stem from a human donor in good health (CMV status not recorded). Some clones in this sample may be carry-over from other donors' samples. Each CDR3 is given with its conserved first and last residue. Each record gives: V gene, J gene, CDR3 protein.

V gene: TRBV2
J gene: TRBJ2-2
CDR3 protein: CASSEGDAPGELFF

V gene: TRBV29-1
J gene: TRBJ1-2
CDR3 protein: CSFGRGRNGYGYTF

V gene: TRBV28
J gene: TRBJ2-7
CDR3 protein: CASSPWGGDSSAYF

V gene: TRBV15
J gene: TRBJ2-1
CDR3 protein: CATSRDRAGGYNEQFF

V gene: TRBV7-2
J gene: TRBJ2-6
CDR3 protein: CASSLSIAAGANVLTF

V gene: TRBV27
J gene: TRBJ1-2
CDR3 protein: CASRMTGVGGYTF

V gene: TRBV7-2
J gene: TRBJ2-3
CDR3 protein: CASSLVPGRDTQYF

V gene: TRBV28
J gene: TRBJ1-5
CDR3 protein: CASSGGGWFQPQHF

V gene: TRBV20-1
J gene: TRBJ2-3
CDR3 protein: CSAPEVGGRSATQYF

V gene: TRBV12-3/TRBV12-4
J gene: TRBJ1-2
CDR3 protein: CASSLSGPGANYGYTF

V gene: TRBV6-6
J gene: TRBJ2-7
CDR3 protein: CASSYSDHRGTRNEQYF

V gene: TRBV28
J gene: TRBJ1-2
CDR3 protein: CASSTGLGWYGYTF

V gene: TRBV20-1
J gene: TRBJ2-1
CDR3 protein: CSANSGRVRNEQFF

V gene: TRBV12-3/TRBV12-4
J gene: TRBJ2-1
CDR3 protein: CASSLAHGPGEQFF

V gene: TRBV6-1
J gene: TRBJ2-7
CDR3 protein: CASSPGTLTTWYEQYF

V gene: TRBV20-1
J gene: TRBJ2-1
CDR3 protein: CSAPTSGRREQFF

V gene: TRBV24-1
J gene: TRBJ1-2
CDR3 protein: CATSDWEESDGYTF

V gene: TRBV12-3/TRBV12-4
J gene: TRBJ1-1
CDR3 protein: CASSFRPAQRAFF

V gene: TRBV19
J gene: TRBJ2-5
CDR3 protein: CASSTTGGISETQYF

V gene: TRBV12-3/TRBV12-4
J gene: TRBJ2-3
CDR3 protein: CASSQITGLAATDRTDTQYF

V gene: TRBV29-1
J gene: TRBJ2-1
CDR3 protein: CSAVRQGGYNEQFF

V gene: TRBV20-1
J gene: TRBJ2-5
CDR3 protein: CSADPLSGRAGETQYF

V gene: TRBV5-1
J gene: TRBJ2-3
CDR3 protein: CASSLRTADTQYF

V gene: TRBV12-3/TRBV12-4
J gene: TRBJ2-1
CDR3 protein: CASRSGNSSYNEQFF

V gene: TRBV4-1
J gene: TRBJ2-3
CDR3 protein: CASSQEGANTQYF

V gene: TRBV6-5
J gene: TRBJ2-5
CDR3 protein: CANSAGWEQTQYF

V gene: TRBV6-4
J gene: TRBJ2-3
CDR3 protein: CASSDSAGGPDTQYF

V gene: TRBV7-2
J gene: TRBJ1-1
CDR3 protein: CASSFQRGREKEAFF

V gene: TRBV20-1
J gene: TRBJ2-5
CDR3 protein: CSSSMGGGETKYF

V gene: TRBV14
J gene: TRBJ2-6
CDR3 protein: CASSLRTGGPGANVLTF

V gene: TRBV29-1
J gene: TRBJ2-2
CDR3 protein: CSVDLRDRRAGELFF

V gene: TRBV7-2
J gene: TRBJ2-1
CDR3 protein: CASSSDRYPLNEQFF

V gene: TRBV29-1
J gene: TRBJ2-3
CDR3 protein: CSVRSGSDTQYF